This entry lists 12 T cell receptor beta chains sequenced from one sample in a study of blood T cells in healthy people across ages. Combining a sample-barcoded 5' primer with a J-beta primer mix, a second PCR ran for about 7 to 11 cycles. TCRdb recomputed calls from the 5' RACE reads with MiXCR, one row per CDR3 protein. The sample gives nearly 1 million distinct CDR3 sequences, about 53% of which show up once; about 21% is in the top ten. Specimen: blood. Every receptor here comes from a woman aged 55-70 years in good health.

This clonotype has just a few counts. The gene calls are TRBV9 and TRBJ2-5; possibly TRBD1 or TRBD2 for D (6 bases each). This CDR3 has 15 residues. CDR1 is SGDLS, CDR2 YYNGEE, per germline. Trimming removed 4 bases at V and 2 bases at J, with 15 bases between. CDR3 in DNA: TGTGCCAGCAGCCTCTGGGGGGCTGGGCAAGAGACCCAGTACTTC. Translation gives CASSLWGAGQETQYF.

Only a few counts were recorded for this clonotype. The chain carries TRBV7-2 and TRBJ2-7; 12 positions match TRBD2. The length of the CDR3 is 16 residues. The V gene's germline CDR1 is SGHTA and CDR2 FQGNSA. Losses at the gene ends were 1 base for V and 2 bases for J; bases not matched to a gene: 3. The CDR3 coding sequence is TGTGCCAGCAGCTTAGGGGGACTAGCGGGTGCCTACGAGCAGTACTTC. This sequence encodes CASSLGGLAGAYEQYF.

The chain recombines TRBV30 with TRBJ1-1, with a possible D match to TRBD1 (5 bases). Deletions cut 1 base from V and 1 base from J, with 10 bases between. This CDR3 comprises 14 residues. Germline V CDR1 and CDR2: GTSNPN, SVGIG (reference sequence). The CDR3 region has the DNA TGTGCCTGGAGTGGCGGTACAGGGAACACTGAAGCTTTCTTT. Translated, it gives CAWSGGTGNTEAFF. Variable domain in full (rest from reference TRBV30 and TRBJ1-1): SQTIHQWPATLVQPVGSPLSLECTVEGTSNPNLYWYRQAAGRGLQLLFYSVGIGQISSEVPQNLSASRPQDRQFILSSKKLLLSDSGFYLCAWSGGTGNTEAFFGQGTRLTVV.

The J gene is TRBJ2-5, the V gene TRBV5-1, with TRBD2 matching over 7 bases. Matching the DNA end better, TRBJ2-7 makes the J call doubtful. Germline V gene data show CDR1 as SGHRS and CDR2 as YFSETQ. The length of the CDR3 is 12 residues. CDR3 in DNA: TGCGCCAGCAGTCCCGGACTAGACGAGCAGTACTTC. Its protein product is CASSPGLDEQYF.

This clonotype was detected only a few times. The V gene is TRBV5-6, the J gene TRBJ2-4; no clear D gene. Deletions cut 2 bases from V and 6 bases from J, with 15 bases between. From germline, CDR1 is SGHDT and CDR2 YYEEEE. CDR3 length: 15 residues. CDR3 loop: CASSFERGIGNIQYF. CDR3 DNA: TGTGCCAGCAGCTTTGAGAGAGGAATCGGAAACATTCAGTACTTC.

The chain couples TRBV21-1 to TRBJ2-3; the table's D gene call, TRBD1, was not cross checked with the DNA. TRBV21-1 is given as a pseudogene. The length of the CDR3 is 16 residues. The CDR3: CASSKEGQGRTDTRYF. DNA of the CDR3: TGTGCCAGCAGCAAAGAGGGACAGGGACGCACAGATACGCGGTATTTT.

The chain recombines TRBV20-1 with TRBJ1-2, with D perhaps matching TRBD1 (6 bases). With 0 bases removed from V and 8 bases from J, the gap between germline ends came to 13 bases. The CDR3 consists of 13 residues. Germline-derived CDR1 and CDR2 are DFQATT and SNEGSKA (reference sequence). As DNA, the CDR3 is TGCAGTGCTAGAGATGAACAGGGTGACGGCTACACCTTC. Amino acids: CSARDEQGDGYTF.

The CDR3 region is CASTPTGQGLLNIQYF. Written as DNA, the CDR3 is TGTGCCAGCACCCCTACGGGCCAGGGCCTATTAAACATTCAGTACTTC. This chain uses TRBV6-6 with TRBJ2-4, with a possible D match to TRBD1 (5 bases). Germline lookup yields CDR1 MNHNY and CDR2 SVGAGI (reference sequence). V was trimmed by 7 bases and J by 6 bases, leaving 22 bases between them. CDR3 length equals 16 residues.

This clonotype has a handful of counts. The chain recombines TRBV7-9 with TRBJ1-4, with D possibly TRBD1 on 6 matching bases. Trimming stripped 3 bases from V and 5 bases from J, with 10 bases between. Germline V lookup: CDR1 SEHNR, CDR2 FQNEAQ (reference sequence). The CDR3 spans 14 residues. The CDR3 DNA sequence: TGTGCCAGCAGCTTGGGGCAGGGGAATGAAAAACTGTTTTTT. Residues: CASSLGQGNEKLFF.

This chain joins TRBV27 and TRBJ2-7; D might be TRBD1 (5 bases). The CDR3 loop spans 14 amino acids. The V gene lost 4 bases and the J gene lost 2 bases, with 12 bases spanning the gap. CDR1 is MNHEY and CDR2 is SMNVEV in the germline V gene (reference sequence). CDR3 nucleotides: TGTGCCAGCAGTTCGTTAGACAGCGCCTACGAGCAGTACTTC. Protein: CASSSLDSAYEQYF.

J is TRBJ1-1 and V is TRBV27, with D tentatively TRBD1 (5 bases). V was shortened by 7 bases and J by 4 bases, with 7 bases between the two germline ends. In germline, CDR1 is MNHEY, CDR2 SMNVEV (reference sequence). This CDR3 contains 11 residues. In DNA, the CDR3 is TGTGCCAGCATGGGGGGCACTGAAGCTTTCTTT. Its protein product is CASMGGTEAFF.

The J gene is TRBJ2-5, the V gene TRBV12-3 or TRBV12-4, with 9 bases identical to TRBD1. After removal of 6 bases from V and 4 bases from J, the junction contained 6 bases not matched to a gene. The CDR3 has 14 amino acids. CDR3 DNA: TGTGCCAGCAGCCGTATACAGGGGGCAGAGACCCAGTACTTC. This gives the protein CASSRIQGAETQYF.